The T cell receptor beta chain described here comes from a study of T cells in tuberculosis. Background on the study: A South African cohort included IGRA-negative adolescents, latently infected IGRA-positive adolescents and adults with active tuberculosis. Points from the study as a whole: GEM motif frequencies gave more than 65% accuracy; the GMM repertoire gave about 90%.

Time point meaning: new active TB diagnosis, blood taken before or within 7 days of starting treatment. Unsorted cryopreserved PBMC were sequenced, averaging around 94,000 T cells per clinical donor. This CDR3 spans 14 amino acids. Germline CDR1 reads MGHRA; CDR2 reads YSYEKL. V shed 1 base and J shed 2 bases, with 9 bases lying between them. The assay was immunoSEQ multiplex PCR, and TCRdb's table has in-frame clones only and misses some. Among around 30,000 clones listed, 93% were seen once. Note on this clone: Its antigen is unidentified.

The clonotype originates from an adult with tuberculosis. The starting material was PBMCs, obtained at tuberculosis diagnosis. The genes are TRBV4-1 and TRBJ2-7; a weak D match, TRBD2 (5 bases). In DNA, the CDR3 is TGCGCCAGCAGCCAAGGGACGGGGACCTACGAGCAGTACTTC. Translating it yields CASSQGTGTYEQYF.